Listed here is a single T cell receptor beta chain. Its matching antigen is unknown. V was clipped by 0 bases and J by 3 bases, with 10 bases between them. CDR3 length: 15 residues. Per the germline V gene, CDR1 is SGHRS and CDR2 is YFSETQ. Profiled with immunoSEQ multiplex PCR; TCRdb holds only in-frame clones, not every one. The sample yields nearly 50,000 clones, about 88% seen once. This entry belongs to a study of OX40 agonist ivuxolimab in advanced cancers. Study-wide context: Every 2 weeks, ivuxolimab was infused into the patients intravenously at between 0.01 and 10 mg/kg. Participants, 82.7% male, averaged approximately 56 years of age, ranging from about 23 to 90. General study findings and limits: CD4+ and CD8+ T cells in blood underwent clonal expansion by week 6 at 0.1 to 3.0 mg/kg. CD4+ T cells averaged fewer expanded clones than CD8+ T cells.

Sequenced material: CD4+ or CD8+ T cells sorted from blood, taken in a trial of the OX40 agonist ivuxolimab. This receptor was identified in an adult with an advanced solid tumor such as melanoma, head and neck, liver or kidney cancer. The chain carries TRBV5-1 and TRBJ1-5; D gene unclear. The CDR3 loop reads CASSLGLQPNQPQHF. CDR3 sequence (DNA): TGCGCCAGCAGCTTGGGGTTGCAGCCCAATCAGCCCCAGCATTTT.